The sequence of this TCR beta chain was determined in a study of blood T cell repertoires in COVID-19. Looked up from germline, CDR1 is MGHRA and CDR2 is YSYEKL. CDR3 size: 16 residues. The V gene lost 2 bases and the J gene lost 8 bases, with 20 bases spanning the gap. Clones were read by immunoSEQ multiplex PCR, and TCRdb kept only the in-frame ones, dropping some. The sample lists almost 250,000 clones; around 84% were seen once. The clonotype was recovered from a woman between 45 and 60 years old who had recovered from COVID-19. Sequenced input: PBMCs or T cells enriched from blood (not recorded which). The chain recombines TRBV4-1 with TRBJ2-3; TRBD2 is a possible D gene (5 bases). This chain's CDR3 is CASSQREDRTGSTQYF. DNA of the CDR3: TGCGCCAGCAGCCAACGAGAGGACCGAACGGGATCTACGCAGTATTTT.